This T cell receptor beta chain was found in a study of identical twins. All of the donors were Caucasians in good health. CDR3 length: 14 residues. Germline V lookup: CDR1 MNHNS, CDR2 SASEGT. Trimming took 3 bases from V and 8 from J, leaving 13 bases between them. Only a few counts were recorded for this clonotype. Its antigen remains unidentified. Broader study findings: Reduced insertions were recorded for abundant cord blood beta clonotypes, with no such pattern in memory repertoires.

TCRdb analysed the 5' RACE reads with MiXCR anew, one entry per CDR3 protein. The table shows just under 550,000 distinct CDR3 sequences, with roughly 15% occurring only once. These sequences were also reported in another study, on yellow fever vaccine responses in identical twins.

Sequencing was performed on CD4+ T cells sorted from blood. The clonotype was recovered from a woman aged 18 to 35 in good health. The rearrangement joins TRBV6-1 to TRBJ2-2, with D tentatively TRBD2 (6 bases). The CDR3 region is CASSDARAGGELFF. In nucleotides, the CDR3 is TGTGCCAGCAGTGATGCGCGGGCGGGGGGGGAGCTGTTTTTT.